This TCR beta chain was captured by sequencing in a study of T cell repertoires in cytomegalovirus infection. Whole-study context: Indications came from public TCR beta signatures; they pointed to CMV infection and to a matching HLA type. Overall study findings and caveats: CMV carriers having the relevant HLA were flagged by cumulative public TCR beta family frequency. HLA-C-restricted CMV clonotypes gave the most frequent clonotype in two of eight donors.

TCRdb passed the reads through MiXCR, listing each CDR3 protein once. Here the sample spans approximately 110,000 distinct CDR3 sequences, 32% being singletons. As for this clonotype: The antigen is not known.

This CDR3 comprises 17 residues. Germline CDR1 MDHEN, CDR2 SYDVKM. Trimming at V came to 1 base and at J to 4 bases, leaving 12 bases not matched to a gene. V and J are TRBV28 and TRBJ1-2; 7 nucleotides line up with TRBD1. The source is a human donor in good health (CMV status not recorded). Some clones in this sample may be carry-over from other donors' samples. This sample comprised CD8+ T cells from cultured PBMCs, obtained from culture after CMV antigen stimulation. CDR3 sequence reads: CASSLSLDRESFYGYTF. The CDR3 DNA sequence: TGTGCCAGCAGTTTATCCCTAGACAGGGAAAGTTTCTATGGCTACACCTTC.